These 10 T cell receptor beta chains were sequenced from one sample in a study of blood T cell repertoires in COVID-19. Data came from immunoSEQ multiplex PCR; TCRdb stores just in-frame clones and leaves some out. The sample includes under 150,000 clones, roughly 85% of them seen just once. The sample was peripheral blood. These receptors all stem from a woman aged 60 to 75 with COVID-19, enrolled during active disease.

This clone has only a few counts. The chain joins TRBV18 to TRBJ1-2; 11 nucleotides match TRBD1. The germline V gene encodes CDR1 KGHSH and CDR2 LQKENI. This CDR3 contains 15 residues. V was clipped by 2 bases and J by 3 bases; unmatched bases: 2. The CDR3 region is CASSPGQGAHYGYTF. The CDR3 DNA reads as TGTGCCAGCTCACCAGGACAGGGGGCCCACTATGGCTACACCTTC.

The chain is built from TRBV10-3 and TRBJ1-1; 8 nucleotides match TRBD1. Germline V gene lookup returns CDR1 ENHRY and CDR2 SYGVKD. V trimming: 4 bases; J trimming: 11 bases; junction bases outside the gene matches: 6. This CDR3 contains 12 residues. CDR3 residues: CAISGDRGSAFF. The DNA of the CDR3 is TGTGCCATCAGTGGCGACAGGGGTTCTGCTTTCTTT.

This clone was picked up one time. The gene calls are TRBV28 and TRBJ2-3, with 10 bases identical to TRBD2. Trimming removed 8 bases from V and 1 base from J; junction bases left unmatched: 3. This CDR3 has 14 amino acids. The germline CDR1 and CDR2 sequences are MDHEN and SYDVKM. The CDR3: CASQRGGGTDTQYF. In DNA, the CDR3 is TGTGCCAGCCAGCGGGGGGGAGGCACAGATACGCAGTATTTT.

For the CDR3, the DNA is TGCGCCAGCGGGACTAGCGGACCGCCTGATGAGCAGTTCTTC. Its translation is CASGTSGPPDEQFF. The V gene is TRBV5-1, the J gene TRBJ2-1; 11 bases are shared with TRBD2. The CDR3 spans 14 residues. The germline CDR1 and CDR2 sequences are SGHRS and YFSETQ. V shed 7 bases and J 8 bases; nucleotides not matched to a gene: 8. Filled out from reference TRBV5-1 and TRBJ2-1, the complete variable domain reads KAGVTQTPRYLIKTRGQQVTLSCSPISGHRSVSWYQQTPGQGLQFLFEYFSETQRNKGNFPGRFSGRQFSNSRSEMNVSTLELGDSALYLCASGTSGPPDEQFFGPGTRLTVL.

This chain uses TRBV27 with TRBJ1-5; no reliable D call. Germline V CDR1 and CDR2: MNHEY, SMNVEV (reference sequence). The ends were cut back, 2 bases at V and 3 bases at J, with 11 bases in the middle. CDR3 length: 15 amino acids. In DNA, the CDR3 is TGTGCCAGCAGTTTAGCCCGGGAGTCCAATCAGCCCCAGCATTTT. It yields the protein CASSLARESNQPQHF.

The chain links TRBV5-1 to TRBJ2-1, with 9 bases matching TRBD2. Per the germline V gene, CDR1 is SGHRS and CDR2 is YFSETQ. The CDR3 has 14 amino acids. The junction had 3 bases not matched to a gene; V was cut back by 0 bases and J by 8 bases. The CDR3 loop reads CASSLGTSVHEQFF. In DNA form, the CDR3 reads TGCGCCAGCAGCTTGGGGACTAGCGTCCATGAGCAGTTCTTC.

This clone occurred once. The genes are TRBV7-9 and TRBJ2-5; TRBD2 matches 11 bases. J lost 1 base, V lost 2 bases, and 0 bases had no gene match. The CDR3 is 15 residues long. Germline CDR1 reads SEHNR; CDR2 reads FQNEAQ (reference sequence). The chain's CDR3 is CASSLLAGGQETQYF. CDR3 nucleotides: TGTGCCAGCAGCTTACTAGCGGGGGGCCAAGAGACCCAGTACTTC.

The chain is built from TRBV18 and TRBJ2-7, with 10 positions matching TRBD2. V was pared by 5 bases and J by 6 bases, with 13 bases of the junction left unmatched. This CDR3 contains 16 residues. In germline, CDR1 is KGHSH, CDR2 LQKENI. The CDR3 region is CASSSSSLAGGSEQYF. The CDR3 bases are TGTGCCAGCTCATCAAGCAGCTTAGCGGGGGGAAGCGAGCAGTACTTC. Full variable domain (rest looked up from reference TRBV18 and TRBJ2-7): NAGVMQNPRHLVRRRGQEARLRCSPMKGHSHVYWYRQLPEEGLKFMVYLQKENIIDESGMPKERFSAEFPKEGPSILRIQQVVRGDSAAYFCASSSSSLAGGSEQYFGPGTRLTVT.

The chain employs TRBV5-1 and TRBJ1-1; 8 bases map to TRBD1. The germline V gene encodes CDR1 SGHRS and CDR2 YFSETQ. The CDR3 has 14 amino acids. Trimming removed 2 bases from V and 4 bases from J; junction bases left unmatched: 4. CDR3: CASSFQGAVTEAFF. DNA of the CDR3: TGCGCCAGCAGCTTCCAGGGGGCTGTCACTGAAGCTTTCTTT.

A remark on this clone: This same CDR3 is encoded by further DNA sequences in the sample. This chain joins TRBV7-8 and TRBJ1-2; 7 bases are shared with TRBD1. V shed 0 bases and J 2 bases; nucleotides not matched to a gene: 6. The length of the CDR3 is 16 residues. Germline CDR1 SGHVS, CDR2 FQNEAQ. Here the CDR3 DNA reads TGTGCCAGCAGCTTAGCAGGGGGCTTACTAAACTATGGCTACACCTTC. Amino acid sequence: CASSLAGGLLNYGYTF.